A selection of T cell receptor beta chains follows, all from one sample in a study of T cell responses to AZD1222 COVID-19 vaccine. Sequencing used immunoSEQ multiplex PCR; TCRdb keeps in-frame clones, though not all of them. The sample includes over 130,000 clones, about 90% of them seen just once. This material consisted of peripheral blood, taken 28 days after the second dose of the MenACWY control vaccine. The receptors shown here come from an adult who received the MenACWY meningococcal vaccine as a control. Each CDR3 is given with its conserved first and last residue. The D gene is left open where the match is weak. The size entry is marked missing in some rows and otherwise reads once, few, many or a size class.

j_gene	abundance	v_gene	d_gene	CDR3nt	CDR3aa
TRBJ1-1	once	TRBV7-9	-	TGTGCCAGCAGCTTAGGGGCGGCGAACACTGAAGCTTTCTTT	CASSLGAANTEAFF
TRBJ1-2	once	TRBV9	-	TGTGCCAGCAGCGTATCCGAGGGGACCTATGGCTACACCTTC	CASSVSEGTYGYTF
TRBJ1-2	-	TRBV6-5	-	TGTGCCAGCAGTTCACCCTGGGGCAGGGGCGACTATGGCTACACCTTC	CASSSPWGRGDYGYTF
TRBJ1-1	-	TRBV6-5	-	TGTGCCAGCAAAACCGGCCGGACTGAAGCTTTCTTT	CASKTGRTEAFF
TRBJ2-7	-	TRBV7-8	TRBD1	TGTGCCAGCAGCATACCGGGACAGGGGGCCTACGAGCAGTACTTC	CASSIPGQGAYEQYF
TRBJ1-6	-	TRBV28	-	TGTGCCAGCCGGGGGCAGCTAAATTCCCCCCTCCACTTT	CASRGQLNSPLHF
TRBJ2-3	-	TRBV7-2	-	TGTGCCAGCAGCTCCGATTTGGCTGGGGAACTCACAGATACGCAGTATTTT	CASSSDLAGELTDTQYF
TRBJ2-2	-	TRBV7-7	-	TGTGCTAGCAGCCCAGTAGGACTACTTAACACCGGGGAGCTGTTTTTT	CASSPVGLLNTGELFF
TRBJ2-7	-	TRBV7-9	TRBD2	TGTGCCAGCAGCTTTTCTAGCGGGCTACCCCTCGAGCAGTACTTC	CASSFSSGLPLEQYF
TRBJ1-4	once	TRBV6-2/TRBV6-3	-	TGTGCCAGCAGCCACCTCCGGGTCGTGCTTACCGGCCACGACGAATCCACTAATGAAAAACTGTTTTTT	CASSHLRVVLTGHDESTNEKLFF
TRBJ2-1	-	TRBV5-1	-	TGCGCCAGCAGCTTGGGACAGGTGAACTCCTACAATGAGCAGTTCTTC	CASSLGQVNSYNEQFF
TRBJ2-7	-	TRBV27	-	TGTGCCAGCAGTCGGACGGAGAGCTCCTACGAGCAGTACTTC	CASSRTESSYEQYF
TRBJ2-3	-	TRBV25-1	-	TGTGCCAGCACCGAAAGGACACCCACAGATACGCAGTATTTT	CASTERTPTDTQYF
TRBJ2-2	-	TRBV3-1/TRBV3-2	-	TGTGCCAGCAGCCAAGATCTAGGGCCCGGGGAGCTGTTTTTT	CASSQDLGPGELFF
TRBJ2-3	-	TRBV7-8	-	TGTGCCAGCAGCACCTTAGAAGACAGGAGGACAGATACGCAGTATTTT	CASSTLEDRRTDTQYF
TRBJ2-1	-	TRBV28	TRBD2	TGTGCCAGCACCCGGACTAGCGGGGACAATGAGCAGTTCTTC	CASTRTSGDNEQFF
TRBJ1-3	-	TRBV29-1	-	TGCAGCGTTTCCGGACGGTCCTCTGGAAACACCATATATTTT	CSVSGRSSGNTIYF
TRBJ1-1	-	TRBV15	-	TGTGCCACCAGCAGAGATCCTTGGGGGGCCACTGAAGCTTTCTTT	CATSRDPWGATEAFF
TRBJ2-2	-	TRBV12-5	TRBD1	TGTGCTAGTGGTTTGGCATCGACAGGGTTAGCCGGGGAGCTGTTTTTT	CASGLASTGLAGELFF
TRBJ2-2	-	TRBV4-3	TRBD1	TGCGCCAGCAGCCAAACGATTCAGGGGGCTAATATCGCGAACACCGGGGAGCTGTTTTTT	CASSQTIQGANIANTGELFF
TRBJ1-3	once	TRBV7-2	-	TGTGCCAGCAGCGTCGAGGGATATTCTGGAAACACCATATATTTT	CASSVEGYSGNTIYF
TRBJ1-3	-	TRBV6-5	TRBD1	TGTGCCAGCACTCTGGACAGGTACTCTGGAAACACCATATATTTT	CASTLDRYSGNTIYF
TRBJ1-5	-	TRBV28	-	TGTGCCAGCAGTTTGCCCGGGGGGGGAAAGGCTAGCAATCAGCCCCAGCATTTT	CASSLPGGGKASNQPQHF
TRBJ2-5	once	TRBV5-1	TRBD2	TGCGCCAGCAGCTTGGCCGTACTAGCGGGAGAAGAGACCCAGTACTTC	CASSLAVLAGEETQYF
TRBJ1-6	-	TRBV27	-	TGTGCCAGCACCGACAGGAATTCACCCCTCCACTTT	CASTDRNSPLHF
TRBJ2-1	-	TRBV6-2/TRBV6-3	TRBD2	TGTGCCAGCAGCCCCCTGGGCGGGGAGGGAAATGAGCAGTTCTTC	CASSPLGGEGNEQFF
TRBJ1-1	-	TRBV9	-	TGTGCCAGCAGCGTAGCAGCCGGGGGTAACACTGAAGCTTTCTTT	CASSVAAGGNTEAFF